This entry lists 28 T cell receptor beta chains sequenced from one sample in a study of T cell clusters in autoimmune cytopenias. Roughly 40,000 genome equivalents of blood DNA were amplified for TRB. Multiplex touch-down PCR amplified TRB using TRB-A and TRB-B pools in one tube. TCRdb reprocessed the multiplex PCR reads and reports one entry per CDR3 protein, with no DNA. The record lists some 5,000 distinct CDR3 sequences, of which the ten most abundant hold roughly a fifth. The same specimen was also included in a second study, on T cell repertoires in aging, cancer and after chemotherapy.

The sample taken for sequencing was peripheral blood. These receptors originate from a human donor in good health.

The rearrangement links TRBV24-1 to TRBJ1-2. This CDR3 has 11 residues. Germline lookup yields CDR1 KGHDR and CDR2 SFDVKD. CDR3 protein: CATSLSYGYTF.

In terms of frequency, this clonotype is medium-sized. The genes are TRBV6-5 and TRBJ1-2; TCRdb outputs TRBD1, but without DNA this stays unchecked. Germline values: CDR1 MNHEY, CDR2 SVGAGI. This CDR3 is 14 amino acids long. CDR3 protein: CASSRDRANYGYTF.

This sequence joins TRBV28 and TRBJ2-4; TCRdb designates TRBD1, a call that cannot be tested without DNA. This CDR3 spans 15 amino acids. The germline V gene has CDR1 MDHEN and CDR2 SYDVKM. The CDR3 loop is CASSSPGTGKNIQYF.

This clonotype is labeled medium-sized based on frequency. The J gene is TRBJ1-2, the V gene TRBV6-6. Germline V CDR1 and CDR2: MNHNY, SVGAGI (reference sequence). The CDR3 is made up of 14 amino acids. CDR3 amino acids: CASSYSGMDYGYTF.

The rearrangement uses TRBV10-2 and TRBJ2-1; the D call from TCRdb, TRBD2, cannot be confirmed without DNA. The germline CDR1 and CDR2 sequences are WSHSY and SAAADI. CDR3 length: 19 amino acids. The CDR3 loop reads CASSDRPSSGLAWYNEQFF.

In terms of frequency, this clonotype is medium-sized. The rearrangement uses TRBV12-3 or TRBV12-4 and TRBJ2-5; TCRdb's D call of TRBD1 is untestable without DNA. There are 16 residues in the CDR3. The CDR3 loop reads CASSREGQGGKETQYF.

This clonotype is identified as medium-sized from frequency. The rearrangement joins TRBV19 to TRBJ2-3; TCRdb's assignment of TRBD2 cannot be checked, as there is no DNA. CDR1 LNHDA and CDR2 SQIVND come from the germline V gene (reference sequence). The CDR3 sequence is 14 residues long. CDR3 sequence reads: CASRLAGYTDTQYF.

This chain uses TRBV7-9 with TRBJ2-2; the D call of TRBD1 rests on TCRdb alone, since no DNA is present to check it. Germline CDR1 reads SEHNR; CDR2 reads FQNEAQ (reference sequence). The CDR3 length is 17 residues. The CDR3 here is CASITRAGQSYTGELFF.

This clonotype is deemed medium-sized by its frequency. This chain links TRBV7-2 with TRBJ2-3; the TCRdb D gene call, TRBD1, has no DNA to confirm it. Germline-derived CDR1 and CDR2 are SGHTA and FQGNSA. There are 16 residues in the CDR3. CDR3 residues: CASSTTGTGNTNTQYF.

This sequence joins TRBV20-1 and TRBJ1-1; lacking DNA, the TRBD1 call made by TCRdb goes unchecked. Germline CDR1 is DFQATT and CDR2 is SNEGSKA (reference sequence). This CDR3 has 14 amino acids. CDR3 amino acids: CSASPRRVGDEAFF.

The chain uses TRBV6-1 and TRBJ1-2; TCRdb's D gene call, TRBD1, goes unchecked for lack of DNA. This CDR3 comprises 16 residues. Per germline, CDR1 MNHNS and CDR2 SASEGT. The CDR3 reads CASSSASRAPNYGYTF.

J is TRBJ2-3 and V is TRBV20-1; TCRdb gives TRBD1 as the D gene, but with no DNA this cannot be confirmed. In germline, CDR1 is DFQATT, CDR2 SNEGSKA (reference sequence). The CDR3 spans 15 residues. CDR3 region: CSARNPGQGAYTQYF.

The V and J genes are TRBV5-1 and TRBJ1-1. Germline V gene lookup returns CDR1 SGHRS and CDR2 YFSETQ. There are 13 residues in the CDR3. The CDR3 region is CASSSVTTSGAFF.

Its frequency marks this clonotype as medium-sized (0.01 to 0.1%). The chain is built from TRBV13 and TRBJ1-2; TCRdb indicates TRBD1, and absent DNA this call remains unverified. Germline values: CDR1 PRHDT, CDR2 FYEKMQ (reference sequence). The CDR3 has 14 amino acids. This chain's CDR3 is CASSRKTGSNGYTF. The whole variable domain, remainder taken from reference TRBV13 and TRBJ1-2, is AAGVIQSPRHLIKEKRETATLKCYPIPRHDTVYWYQQGPGQDPQFLISFYEKMQSDKGSIPDRFSAQQFSDYHSELNMSSLELGDSALYFCASSRKTGSNGYTFGSGTRLTVV.

This clonotype ranks as medium-sized in terms of frequency. V is TRBV27 and J is TRBJ1-2. The CDR3 has 14 residues. CDR1 is MNHEY, CDR2 SMNVEV, per germline (reference sequence). The CDR3 spells CASSSQTKNYGYTF.

CDR3 protein: CASSPSWGGHYNEQFF. This chain links TRBV12-3 or TRBV12-4 with TRBJ2-1; as DNA is missing, the TRBD1 call by TCRdb cannot be tested. This CDR3 contains 16 residues.

This clonotype is labeled medium-sized based on frequency. The CDR3 here is CASSLVGTEGDYGYTF. The chain has TRBV5-6 and TRBJ1-2; without DNA, the TCRdb call of TRBD1 cannot be checked. Germline CDR1 SGHDT, CDR2 YYEEEE. The CDR3 is 16 amino acids.

The rearrangement uses TRBV5-1 and TRBJ2-1; TCRdb's assignment of TRBD2 cannot be checked, as there is no DNA. The V gene's germline CDR1 is SGHRS and CDR2 YFSETQ. This CDR3 contains 15 residues. This CDR3 is CASSPGTSSYNEQFF.

This clonotype is classed as medium-sized by frequency. The chain recombines TRBV6-4 with TRBJ2-1; the D call of TRBD2 rests on TCRdb alone, since no DNA is present to check it. This CDR3 has 13 amino acids. The germline V gene encodes CDR1 MRHNA and CDR2 SNTAGT. CDR3 amino acids: CASSRASQNEQFF.

By frequency, this clonotype registers medium-sized. The genes are TRBV27 and TRBJ2-7. The germline V gene has CDR1 MNHEY and CDR2 SMNVEV (reference sequence). CDR3 length equals 13 residues. The CDR3 sequence: CASSFGVGGEQYF.

Its frequency marks this clonotype as medium-sized. The chain carries TRBV30 and TRBJ1-1; TCRdb names TRBD1, which stays unverified in the absence of DNA. Germline loops: CDR1 GTSNPN, CDR2 SVGIG (reference sequence). This CDR3 is 14 amino acids long. The CDR3 loop reads CAWSVGWGPSEAFF. Drawing the rest from reference TRBV30 and TRBJ1-1, the complete variable domain is SQTIHQWPATLVQPVGSPLSLECTVEGTSNPNLYWYRQAAGRGLQLLFYSVGIGQISSEVPQNLSASRPQDRQFILSSKKLLLSDSGFYLCAWSVGWGPSEAFFGQGTRLTVV.

The gene calls are TRBV28 and TRBJ1-2; lacking DNA, the TRBD1 call made by TCRdb goes unchecked. This CDR3 spans 16 amino acids. From germline, CDR1 is MDHEN and CDR2 SYDVKM. The CDR3 is CASSSIKDRGRDGYTF.

V gene TRBV11-2 combines with J gene TRBJ2-1; as DNA is missing, the TRBD2 call by TCRdb cannot be tested. CDR3 length: 23 amino acids. Germline values: CDR1 SGHAT, CDR2 FQNNGV. The CDR3 here is CASSLGRKLLSSGGGILYNEQFF.

According to its frequency, this clonotype is medium-sized. V is TRBV11-1 and J is TRBJ2-7; the TCRdb D gene call, TRBD1, has no DNA to confirm it. The germline CDR1 and CDR2 sequences are SGHAT and FQDESV (reference sequence). This CDR3 comprises 14 residues. This CDR3 is CASSKSTGEPEQYF.

Considering frequency, this clonotype is medium-sized. V and J are TRBV30 and TRBJ2-7; TCRdb calls TRBD1, which cannot be checked without DNA. The CDR3 covers 14 residues. Germline V gene data show CDR1 as GTSNPN and CDR2 as SVGIG (reference sequence). This CDR3 is CAWSYRGRGDEQYF. Full variable domain (outside the CDR3, taken from reference TRBV30 and TRBJ2-7): SQTIHQWPATLVQPVGSPLSLECTVEGTSNPNLYWYRQAAGRGLQLLFYSVGIGQISSEVPQNLSASRPQDRQFILSSKKLLLSDSGFYLCAWSYRGRGDEQYFGPGTRLTVT.

V is TRBV7-9 and J is TRBJ1-2; TCRdb picks TRBD1, but there is no DNA to check that call. The CDR3 spans 12 residues. Germline-derived CDR1 and CDR2 are SEHNR and FQNEAQ (reference sequence). CDR3 amino acids: CASSRDVRGYTF.

V is TRBV20-1 and J is TRBJ2-1. The CDR3 is made up of 14 amino acids. Germline CDR1 DFQATT, CDR2 SNEGSKA (reference sequence). The CDR3 reads CSASLYGSGSEQFF.

The chain couples TRBV6-1 to TRBJ1-2; TCRdb picks TRBD1, but there is no DNA to check that call. Germline V lookup: CDR1 MNHNS, CDR2 SASEGT. There are 14 residues in the CDR3. This CDR3 is CASSEAGAPYGYTF.